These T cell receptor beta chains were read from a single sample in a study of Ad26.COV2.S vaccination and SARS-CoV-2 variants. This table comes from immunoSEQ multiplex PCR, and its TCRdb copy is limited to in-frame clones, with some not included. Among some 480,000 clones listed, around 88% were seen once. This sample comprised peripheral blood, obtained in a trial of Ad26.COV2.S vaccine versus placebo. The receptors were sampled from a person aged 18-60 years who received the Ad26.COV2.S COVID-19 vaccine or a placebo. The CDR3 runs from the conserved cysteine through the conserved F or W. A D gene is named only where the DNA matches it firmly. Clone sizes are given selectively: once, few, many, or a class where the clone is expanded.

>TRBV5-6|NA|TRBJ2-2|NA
CASSLTGPGELFF
TGTGCCAGCAGCTTGACGGGCCCCGGGGAGCTGTTTTTT
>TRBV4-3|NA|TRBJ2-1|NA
CASSLGFGASSYNEQFF
TGCGCCAGCAGCCTGGGCTTTGGCGCGAGCTCCTACAATGAGCAGTTCTTC
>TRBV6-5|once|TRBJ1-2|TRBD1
CASSYEGAGGYTF
TGTGCCAGCAGTTACGAGGGGGCCGGTGGCTACACCTTC
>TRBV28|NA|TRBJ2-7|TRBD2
CASSTTLSGRPGRRDEQYF
TGTGCCAGCAGTACAACCCTGAGCGGGAGGCCTGGACGGAGGGACGAGCAGTACTTC
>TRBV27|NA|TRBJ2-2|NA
CASSLSGAYTGELFF
TGTGCCAGCAGTTTATCAGGGGCCTACACCGGGGAGCTGTTTTTT
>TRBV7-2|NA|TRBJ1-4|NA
CASSLGGHPNEKLFF
TGTGCCAGCAGCTTAGGAGGACACCCTAATGAAAAACTGTTTTTT
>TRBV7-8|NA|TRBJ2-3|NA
CASSLRARTSTDTQYF
TGTGCCAGCAGCTTACGAGCCCGGACCAGCACAGATACGCAGTATTTT
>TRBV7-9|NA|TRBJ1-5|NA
CASSSSAHSNQPQHF
TGTGCCAGCAGCTCGAGCGCGCATAGCAATCAGCCCCAGCATTTT
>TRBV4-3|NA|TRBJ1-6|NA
CASSQDRDGKIPLHF
TGCGCCAGCAGCCAAGACCGGGACGGGAAGATACCCCTCCACTTT
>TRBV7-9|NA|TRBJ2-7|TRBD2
CASSPSGTSGFYEQYF
TGTGCCAGCAGCCCGTCCGGGACTAGCGGTTTCTACGAGCAGTACTTC
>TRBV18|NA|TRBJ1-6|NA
CASSPPPGLLNSPLHF
TGTGCCAGCTCACCACCCCCTGGACTGCTCAATTCACCCCTCCACTTT
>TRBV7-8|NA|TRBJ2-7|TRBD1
CASSSGGTGAHEQYF
TGTGCCAGCAGCTCCGGGGGGACAGGGGCCCACGAGCAGTACTTC
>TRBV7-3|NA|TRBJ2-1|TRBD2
CASSLTSGVGSVYNEQFF
TGTGCCAGCAGCCTGACTAGCGGGGTCGGGTCCGTCTACAATGAGCAGTTCTTC
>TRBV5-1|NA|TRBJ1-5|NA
CASSLEGGSNQPQHF
TGCGCCAGCAGCTTGGAGGGTGGGAGCAATCAGCCCCAGCATTTT
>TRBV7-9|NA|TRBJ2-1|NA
CASSPMGTYNEQFF
TGTGCCAGCAGCCCCATGGGAACCTACAATGAGCAGTTCTTC
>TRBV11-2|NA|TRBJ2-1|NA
CASSPGPYNEQFF
TGTGCCAGCAGCCCCGGACCCTACAATGAGCAGTTCTTC
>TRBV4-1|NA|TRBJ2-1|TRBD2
CASSRGLGNEQFF
TGCGCCAGCAGCCGGGGACTAGGGAATGAGCAGTTCTTC
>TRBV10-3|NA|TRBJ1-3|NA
CAISESVPGLFGNTIYF
TGTGCCATCAGTGAGTCAGTCCCAGGGTTATTTGGAAACACCATATATTTT
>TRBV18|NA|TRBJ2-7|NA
CASNRMGPSYEQYF
TGTGCCAGTAACCGGATGGGACCCTCCTACGAGCAGTACTTC
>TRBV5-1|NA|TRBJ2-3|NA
CASSLLGGETDTQYF
TGCGCCAGCAGCTTGTTGGGGGGCGAAACAGATACGCAGTATTTT
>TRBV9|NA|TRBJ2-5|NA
CASSVSQARETQYF
TGTGCCAGCAGCGTCTCCCAGGCGCGGGAGACCCAGTACTTC
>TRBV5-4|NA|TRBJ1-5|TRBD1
CASSLQGQAQPQHF
TGTGCCAGCAGCTTACAGGGGCAAGCTCAGCCCCAGCATTTT
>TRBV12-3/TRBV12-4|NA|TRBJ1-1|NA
CASSLDGSGAFF
TGTGCCAGCAGTTTAGATGGTTCGGGGGCTTTCTTT
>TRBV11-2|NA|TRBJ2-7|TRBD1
CASSLGRDRVPYEQYF
TGTGCCAGCAGCTTAGGCCGGGACAGGGTTCCCTACGAGCAGTACTTC
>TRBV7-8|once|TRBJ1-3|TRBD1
CASSLGTVSGNTIYF
TGTGCCAGCAGCCTCGGGACAGTCTCTGGAAACACCATATATTTT
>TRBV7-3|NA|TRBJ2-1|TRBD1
CASSLTRGYEQFF
TGTGCCAGCAGCTTAACCAGGGGGTATGAGCAGTTCTTC
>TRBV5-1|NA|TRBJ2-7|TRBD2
CASSLASGSGVEQYF
TGCGCCAGCAGCTTGGCTAGCGGGAGCGGGGTCGAGCAGTACTTC
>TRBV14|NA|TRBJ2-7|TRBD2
CASSQDILAGDEQYF
TGTGCCAGCAGCCAAGATATATTAGCGGGAGACGAGCAGTACTTC
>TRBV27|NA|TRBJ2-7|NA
CASSHRAPGTYEQYF
TGTGCCAGCAGCCATCGGGCCCCCGGGACCTACGAGCAGTACTTC
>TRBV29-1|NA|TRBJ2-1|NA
CSVERPPRNEQFF
TGCAGCGTTGAGCGACCGCCTCGGAATGAGCAGTTCTTC
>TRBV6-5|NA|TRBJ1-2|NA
CASSYSGDYGYTF
TGTGCCAGCAGTTACTCGGGGGACTATGGCTACACCTTC
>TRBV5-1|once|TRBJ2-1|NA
CASSLANNEQFF
TGCGCCAGCAGCTTGGCAAACAATGAGCAGTTCTTC
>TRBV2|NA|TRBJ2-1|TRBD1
CASSGGQGQFRNEQFF
TGTGCCAGCAGCGGAGGACAGGGCCAGTTTAGGAATGAGCAGTTCTTC
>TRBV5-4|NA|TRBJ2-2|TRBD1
CASSTDRGGELFF
TGTGCCAGCAGCACGGACAGGGGGGGGGAGCTGTTTTTT
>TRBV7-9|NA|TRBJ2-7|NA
CASSLEVRSSYEQYF
TGTGCCAGCAGCTTAGAGGTCAGGAGTTCCTACGAGCAGTACTTC
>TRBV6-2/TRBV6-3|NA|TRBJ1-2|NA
CASSKNRESYTF
TGTGCCAGCAGCAAAAACAGGGAAAGCTACACCTTC
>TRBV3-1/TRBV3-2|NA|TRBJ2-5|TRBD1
CASSLRTGGGETQYF
TGTGCCAGCAGCCTAAGGACAGGGGGCGGAGAGACCCAGTACTTC
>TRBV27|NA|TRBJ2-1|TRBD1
CASSLGTGGREEFF
TGTGCCAGCAGTTTAGGGACAGGGGGTAGGGAGGAGTTCTTC
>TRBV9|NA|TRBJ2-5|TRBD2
CASSVGGLGGFQETQYF
TGTGCCAGCAGCGTAGGGGGACTAGGCGGATTCCAAGAGACCCAGTACTTC
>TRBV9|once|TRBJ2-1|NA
CASAPGVTYNEQFF
TGTGCCAGCGCCCCGGGAGTCACTTACAATGAGCAGTTCTTC
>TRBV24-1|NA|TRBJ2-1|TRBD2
CATSDPTSGAYNEQFF
TGTGCCACCAGTGATCCTACTAGCGGCGCCTACAATGAGCAGTTCTTC
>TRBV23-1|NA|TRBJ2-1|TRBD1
CASSQSNLQGTGNWKTQNEQFF
TGCGCCAGCAGTCAATCGAACCTTCAGGGGACAGGGAATTGGAAGACCCAAAATGAGCAGTTCTTC
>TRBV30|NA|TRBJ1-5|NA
CAWSVAANQPQHF
TGTGCCTGGAGTGTGGCAGCAAATCAGCCCCAGCATTTT
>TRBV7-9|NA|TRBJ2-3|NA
CASSLAFTDTQYF
TGTGCCAGCAGCTTAGCTTTCACAGATACGCAGTATTTT
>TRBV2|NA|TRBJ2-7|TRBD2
CASSYLAGGNYEQYF
TGTGCCAGCAGTTATCTAGCGGGAGGGAACTACGAGCAGTACTTC